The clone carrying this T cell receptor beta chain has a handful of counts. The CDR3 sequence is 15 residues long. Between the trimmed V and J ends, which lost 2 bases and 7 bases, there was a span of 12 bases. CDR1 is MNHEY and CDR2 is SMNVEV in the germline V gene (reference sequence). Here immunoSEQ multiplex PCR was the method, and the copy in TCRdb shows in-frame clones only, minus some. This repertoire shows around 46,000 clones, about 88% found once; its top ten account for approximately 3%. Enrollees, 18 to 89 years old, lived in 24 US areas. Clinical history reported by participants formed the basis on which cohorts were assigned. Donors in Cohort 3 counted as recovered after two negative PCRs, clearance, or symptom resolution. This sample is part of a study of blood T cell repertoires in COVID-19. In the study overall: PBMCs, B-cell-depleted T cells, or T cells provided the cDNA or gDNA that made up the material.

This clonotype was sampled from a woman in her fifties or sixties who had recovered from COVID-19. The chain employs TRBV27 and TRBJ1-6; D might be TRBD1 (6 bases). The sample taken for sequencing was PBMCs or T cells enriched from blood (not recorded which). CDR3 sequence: CASSLTGLGNSPLHF. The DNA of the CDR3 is TGTGCCAGCAGTTTAACAGGGCTCGGGAATTCACCCCTCCACTTT.